This entry features one TCR beta chain sequence. It has no known antigen specificity. Base qualities are not at hand, and no much larger clone is one base apart. Participants in the prospective study were enrolled through a virtual design, were aged about 18 to 100 years, and lived in about 25 United States geographic areas. In the prospective study, cohorts were assigned on the basis of participant-reported clinical history obtained from a screening survey and a study questionnaire. Recovered participants in ImmuneRACE Cohort 3 were defined by two consecutive negative NP/OP PCR tests, clearance by a healthcare professional, or resolution of symptoms. Mobile phlebotomists in the prospective study collected whole blood, serum and a nasopharyngeal or oropharyngeal swab from every participant. Additional blood draws and questionnaires over an approximately two-month period could optionally be provided by prospective study participants. Prospective study blood samples were shipped either frozen or at room temperature before DNA extraction.

The record originates from a study of blood T cell repertoires in COVID-19 (dated by TCRdb to the early 2020s). In terms of the full investigation: Samples covering the acute and convalescent phases of COVID-19 were provided by collaborators in the United States, Italy and Spain. The prospective study material was composed of cDNA or gDNA derived from T cells, B-cell-depleted T cells, or PBMCs. The dataset comprised deeply sampled blood TCRbeta repertoires from subjects exposed to, actively infected with, or recovered from COVID-19. The repertoires were released in a freely available public database intended as a resource for research on the immune response to SARS-CoV-2. The samples were drawn from the first 160 participants of the ongoing ImmuneRACE study and from 950 to 1,500 subjects provided by 6 global collaborators. Nearly every sample came with metadata listing a de-identified subject ID, COVID-19 status, age in years and sex. Where HLA class I and class II types were available, the types were taken from metadata supplied by the sample provider, not from assay-based typing. Overall results and qualifications from the work: Clinical and demographic metadata were provided uncurated, with the amount varying by source and participant.

TCRbeta CDR3 regions were amplified from genomic DNA using the immunoSEQ Assay, a bias-controlled multiplex PCR. The authors processed their data as follows. The number of nucleated cells in each sample was estimated from the amplification of reference gene primers within the assay. Sequence reads were collapsed and filtered to measure the absolute abundance of every unique TCRbeta CDR3 rearrangement. For each sample, productive Simpson clonality was calculated by taking the square root of Simpson's diversity index across productive rearrangements. TCRdb retrieved this table from immuneACCESS and kept in-frame rearrangements only. Not all clones are present; in checked studies, unresolved V genes account for under half, and no reason is known for the remainder. The D gene and trimming were derived from the DNA, and the V and J assignments and clone size from that table. Here the sample has 150,000 to 200,000 clones; over 75% occur a single time. Approximately 10% of the sample comes from the top ten.

Sequencing was done on a sample of PBMCs or T cells enriched from blood (not recorded which). This sequence was found in a man aged 50-60 years who had recovered from COVID-19.

The DNA sequence reads TGTGCCTGGAGTGTACGGGGTTCGTACAATGAGCAGTTCTTC. Its protein product is CAWSVRGSYNEQFF. The chain couples TRBV30 to TRBJ2-1; a tentative D match to TRBD2 spans 5 bases. CDR1 GTSNPN and CDR2 SVGIG are derived from the germline V gene (reference sequence). V drops 0 bases and J drops 4 bases, leaving 10 bases in between. The CDR3 numbers 14 residues from cysteine through phenylalanine. The DNA shown is the 42-base CDR3, in frame from base 1.